These T cell receptor beta chains were read from a single sample in a study of glioma-infiltrating T cells. Each CDR3 protein is one row after TCRdb ran MiXCR on the multiplex PCR reads. The sample records tens of thousands of distinct CDR3 sequences, around a quarter being singletons. Sequencing was performed on glioma tissue, nonneoplastic brain tissue, or PBMCs (not recorded which). These receptors were obtained from a human donor with low-grade glioma or glioblastoma, undergoing nonglioma brain surgery, or in good health (not recorded which). Each CDR3 is given with its conserved first and last residue. Fields, in order: J gene, D gene, clone size, V gene, CDR3 protein, CDR3 DNA. D genes are given only for firm matches. Clone size is not always given. Where it is, it says once, few, many or a class for expanded clones.

j_gene: TRBJ2-3
d_gene: NA
abundance: many
v_gene: TRBV10-3
CDR3aa: CAISVGISTDTQYF
CDR3nt: TGTGCCATCAGTGTTGGGATTAGCACAGATACGCAGTATTTT

j_gene: TRBJ1-4
d_gene: TRBD1
abundance: few
v_gene: TRBV6-1
CDR3aa: CASTPAGGAGEKLFF
CDR3nt: TGTGCCAGCACCCCGGCAGGGGGCGCTGGGGAAAAACTGTTTTTT

j_gene: TRBJ2-3
d_gene: TRBD2
abundance: NA
v_gene: TRBV7-9
CDR3aa: CASSPRVAGDPSTDTQYF
CDR3nt: TGTGCCAGCAGCCCACGGGTAGCGGGGGATCCTAGCACAGATACGCAGTATTTT

j_gene: TRBJ1-2
d_gene: NA
abundance: few
v_gene: TRBV10-2
CDR3aa: CASSRKSAIYGYTF
CDR3nt: TGCGCCAGCAGCCGAAAATCGGCAATTTATGGCTACACCTTC

j_gene: TRBJ2-1
d_gene: NA
abundance: few
v_gene: TRBV7-9
CDR3aa: CASSAHINEQFF
CDR3nt: TGTGCCAGCAGCGCCCATATAAATGAGCAGTTCTTC

j_gene: TRBJ2-1
d_gene: NA
abundance: many
v_gene: TRBV10-3
CDR3aa: CAISESGDEQFF
CDR3nt: TGTGCCATCAGTGAGTCCGGAGATGAGCAGTTCTTC

j_gene: TRBJ2-2
d_gene: TRBD2
abundance: NA
v_gene: TRBV19
CDR3aa: CASSPGTSGAGELFF
CDR3nt: TGTGCCAGTAGTCCCGGGACTAGTGGCGCCGGGGAGCTGTTTTTT

j_gene: TRBJ2-7
d_gene: NA
abundance: NA
v_gene: TRBV5-1
CDR3aa: CASSSRFDYEQYF
CDR3nt: TGCGCCAGCAGCTCCCGGTTCGACTACGAGCAGTACTTC

j_gene: TRBJ1-5
d_gene: NA
abundance: many
v_gene: TRBV6-2/TRBV6-3
CDR3aa: CASSSGGGQGPNQPQHF
CDR3nt: TGTGCCAGCAGTTCCGGTGGAGGGCAGGGACCCAATCAGCCCCAGCATTTT

j_gene: TRBJ2-1
d_gene: TRBD2
abundance: many
v_gene: TRBV18
CDR3aa: CASSPRLAGVNEQFF
CDR3nt: TGTGCCAGCTCACCGCGTCTAGCGGGAGTCAATGAGCAGTTCTTC

j_gene: TRBJ2-1
d_gene: NA
abundance: many
v_gene: TRBV27
CDR3aa: CASKRQVDGLKQFF
CDR3nt: TGTGCCAGCAAACGACAGGTCGACGGGCTTAAGCAGTTCTTC

j_gene: TRBJ1-5
d_gene: NA
abundance: many
v_gene: TRBV2
CDR3aa: CASMHTANQPQHF
CDR3nt: TGTGCCAGCATGCACACGGCCAATCAGCCCCAGCATTTT

j_gene: TRBJ1-2
d_gene: NA
abundance: many
v_gene: TRBV6-1
CDR3aa: CASTTYINSGYTF
CDR3nt: TGTGCCAGCACGACATACATTAATAGTGGCTACACCTTC

j_gene: TRBJ1-1
d_gene: NA
abundance: many
v_gene: TRBV6-6
CDR3aa: CASSYSPPGGVYDTEAFF
CDR3nt: TGTGCCAGCAGTTACTCCCCCCCCGGGGGAGTGTATGACACTGAAGCTTTCTTT

j_gene: TRBJ2-7
d_gene: TRBD2
abundance: NA
v_gene: TRBV20-1
CDR3aa: CSARDLLAGVSYEQYF
CDR3nt: TGCAGTGCTAGAGATCTACTAGCGGGAGTTTCCTACGAGCAGTACTTC

j_gene: TRBJ2-3
d_gene: NA
abundance: few
v_gene: TRBV9
CDR3aa: CASSVSADTQYF
CDR3nt: TGTGCCAGCAGCGTAAGTGCAGATACGCAGTATTTT

j_gene: TRBJ1-1
d_gene: NA
abundance: NA
v_gene: TRBV6-1
CDR3aa: CASSYGVLTEAFF
CDR3nt: TGTGCCAGCAGTTATGGGGTTTTGACTGAAGCCTTCTTT

j_gene: TRBJ1-2
d_gene: TRBD1
abundance: many
v_gene: TRBV24-1
CDR3aa: CATSDPDRAYGYTF
CDR3nt: TGTGCCACCAGTGATCCCGACAGGGCCTATGGCTACACCTTC

j_gene: TRBJ1-5
d_gene: NA
abundance: few
v_gene: TRBV12-3/TRBV12-4
CDR3aa: CASSFQGFLDQPQHF
CDR3nt: TGTGCCAGCAGTTTCCAGGGGTTTCTCGATCAGCCCCAGCATTTT

j_gene: TRBJ2-6
d_gene: NA
abundance: NA
v_gene: TRBV12-3/TRBV12-4
CDR3aa: CASTKERSFGANVLTF
CDR3nt: TGTGCCAGCACCAAAGAGCGGAGCTTTGGGGCCAACGTCCTGACTTTC

j_gene: TRBJ2-1
d_gene: NA
abundance: many
v_gene: TRBV19
CDR3aa: CASSRSGSPYNEQFF
CDR3nt: TGTGCCAGTAGTCGTAGCGGTAGCCCCTACAATGAGCAGTTCTTC

j_gene: TRBJ1-3
d_gene: NA
abundance: few
v_gene: TRBV4-2
CDR3aa: CASSQDFAPGASGNTIYF
CDR3nt: TGTGCCAGCAGCCAAGATTTCGCCCCAGGCGCCTCTGGAAACACCATATATTTT

j_gene: TRBJ1-1
d_gene: NA
abundance: many
v_gene: TRBV7-2
CDR3aa: CASSSNLGGTEAFF
CDR3nt: TGTGCCAGCAGCTCTAACCTGGGGGGAACTGAAGCTTTCTTT

j_gene: TRBJ1-6
d_gene: NA
abundance: many
v_gene: TRBV6-6
CDR3aa: CASSYSTEWTASPLHF
CDR3nt: TGTGCCAGCAGTTACTCGACGGAATGGACGGCATCACCCCTCCACTTT

j_gene: TRBJ1-4
d_gene: NA
abundance: many
v_gene: TRBV2
CDR3aa: CASSEAVGRKLFF
CDR3nt: TGTGCCAGCAGTGAAGCCGTGGGTCGAAAACTGTTTTTT

j_gene: TRBJ1-1
d_gene: NA
abundance: many
v_gene: TRBV20-1
CDR3aa: CSARGYHPGTEAFF
CDR3nt: TGCAGTGCTAGAGGGTATCACCCCGGGACTGAAGCTTTCTTT

j_gene: TRBJ2-3
d_gene: TRBD2
abundance: many
v_gene: TRBV24-1
CDR3aa: CATSDSGTSGRETQYF
CDR3nt: TGTGCCACCAGTGACTCCGGGACTAGCGGGAGGGAGACGCAGTATTTT

j_gene: TRBJ2-6
d_gene: NA
abundance: NA
v_gene: TRBV7-9
CDR3aa: CASSTVKGLGANVLTF
CDR3nt: TGTGCCAGCAGCACTGTAAAAGGACTTGGGGCCAACGTCCTGACTTTC

j_gene: TRBJ2-3
d_gene: NA
abundance: NA
v_gene: TRBV15
CDR3aa: CATSRLNSGSTNTQYF
CDR3nt: TGTGCCACCAGCAGACTAAATAGCGGCTCCACAAATACGCAGTATTTT

j_gene: TRBJ1-1
d_gene: TRBD1
abundance: many
v_gene: TRBV2
CDR3aa: CASKSGGRYTEAFF
CDR3nt: TGTGCCAGCAAGTCAGGGGGTAGGTACACTGAAGCTTTCTTT

j_gene: TRBJ1-5
d_gene: NA
abundance: few
v_gene: TRBV5-1
CDR3aa: CASSFSGGGQPQHF
CDR3nt: TGCGCCAGCAGCTTTAGTGGGGGCGGTCAGCCCCAGCATTTT

j_gene: TRBJ2-5
d_gene: NA
abundance: many
v_gene: TRBV29-1
CDR3aa: CSVEAARAQTQYF
CDR3nt: TGCAGCGTTGAAGCTGCAAGGGCACAGACCCAGTACTTC